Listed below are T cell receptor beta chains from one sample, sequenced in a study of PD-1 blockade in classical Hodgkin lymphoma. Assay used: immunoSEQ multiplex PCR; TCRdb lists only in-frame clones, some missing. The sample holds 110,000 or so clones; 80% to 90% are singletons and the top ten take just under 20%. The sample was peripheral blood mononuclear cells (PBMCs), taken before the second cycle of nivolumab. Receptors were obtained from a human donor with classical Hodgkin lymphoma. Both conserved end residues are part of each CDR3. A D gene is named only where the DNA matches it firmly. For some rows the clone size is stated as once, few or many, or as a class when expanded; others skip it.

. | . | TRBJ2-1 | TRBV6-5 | TGTGCCAGCGGAGGGGAGGTATCCTACAATGAGCAGTTCTTC | CASGGEVSYNEQFF
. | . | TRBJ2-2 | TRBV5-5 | TGTGCCAGCAGCCCAGTCGGCGGCGCCGGGGAGCTGTTTTTT | CASSPVGGAGELFF
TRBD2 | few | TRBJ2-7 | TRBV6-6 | TGTGCCAGCAGGACCGGGGGGTCACACTACGAGCAGTACTTC | CASRTGGSHYEQYF
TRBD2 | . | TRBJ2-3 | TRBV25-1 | TGTGCCAGCAGTGTTCTTCGGGCTAGCGGGAGCACAGATACGCAGTATTTT | CASSVLRASGSTDTQYF
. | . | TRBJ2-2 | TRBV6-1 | TGTGCCAGCAGTGATAATTTTGGGCTTAAGGACACCGGGGAGCTGTTTTTT | CASSDNFGLKDTGELFF
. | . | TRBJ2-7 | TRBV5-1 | TGCGCCAGCAGCTTAGGTTCACTGGTTTCCTACGAGCAGTACTTC | CASSLGSLVSYEQYF
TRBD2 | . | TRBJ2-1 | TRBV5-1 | TGCGCCAGCAGCCGAGGACTAGCGGGAGTTCATGAGCAGTTCTTC | CASSRGLAGVHEQFF
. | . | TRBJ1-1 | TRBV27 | TGTGCCAGCAGTTTAAATCCAGGGCTTAACACTGAAGCTTTCTTT | CASSLNPGLNTEAFF
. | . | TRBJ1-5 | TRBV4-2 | TGTGCCAGCAGCCAATTCGATACGAACAATCAGCCCCAGCATTTT | CASSQFDTNNQPQHF
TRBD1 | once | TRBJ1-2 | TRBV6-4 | TGTGCCAGCAGATCTACAGGGGGCACCGGCTACACCTTC | CASRSTGGTGYTF
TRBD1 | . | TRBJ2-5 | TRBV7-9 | TGTGCCAGCAGCTCGCGACAGGGGCAGACCCAGTACTTC | CASSSRQGQTQYF
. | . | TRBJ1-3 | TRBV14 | TGTGCCAGCAGCGATTTTAGCGGAAACACCATATATTTT | CASSDFSGNTIYF
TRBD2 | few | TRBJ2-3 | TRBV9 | TGTGCCAGCAGCGGGACTAGCGCGCTCACAGATACGCAGTATTTT | CASSGTSALTDTQYF
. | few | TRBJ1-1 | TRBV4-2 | TGTGCCAGCAGCCAAGATAGTTACCGGGGGCGCGAAGCTTTCTTT | CASSQDSYRGREAFF
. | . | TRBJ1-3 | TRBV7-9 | TGTGCCAGCAGCTTAGCAGCAGGGCTCGGAAACACCATATATTTT | CASSLAAGLGNTIYF
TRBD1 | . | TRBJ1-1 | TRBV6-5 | TGTGCCAGCATCAACTACGGACAGGGGGCTGCTGAAGCTTTCTTT | CASINYGQGAAEAFF